This T cell receptor (beta chain) was profiled in a study of T-cell memory formation after mild COVID-19. The CDR3 runs 14 residues. CDR1 and CDR2 from the germline V gene are MNHEY and SVGEGT. V was pared by 6 bases and J by 2 bases, with 3 bases of the junction left unmatched. Points from the study as a whole: Pre-infection memory held some responding clones, suggesting pre-existing cross-reactive T cells responded. Balance between CD4 and CD8 was seen in clones contracting day 15 to 85, and a CD4+ lean was seen in later expanders. Mainly in CM and EM were contracting CD4+ clones; CD8+ were in EMRA.

With respect to this clonotype: Its antigen is currently unknown.

Constant-segment-primed 5'RACE gave TCR alpha and TCR beta cDNA libraries with sample barcodes and UMIs. A single record per CDR3 protein comes from TCRdb applying MiXCR to the 5' RACE reads. This table has more than 100,000 distinct CDR3 sequences, 5% to 6.5% appearing once. This clonotype was sampled from an adult woman who had mild COVID-19 (a few samples of this study predate the infection). Cell type and time point are not known. The chain links TRBV6-2 or TRBV6-3 to TRBJ2-7; 11 positions match TRBD2. Sequencing input: PBMCs or a T cell subset sorted from them (not recorded which). This CDR3 is CASRNSGRAYEQYF. Here the CDR3 DNA reads TGTGCCAGCAGGAATAGCGGGAGGGCCTACGAGCAGTACTTC.